This T cell receptor (beta chain) comes out of a study of graft-versus-host responses after intestinal transplantation. Findings and caveats of the study: There was an association between peak levels of circulating GvH clones and early post-transplant HvG declines.

TCRdb keeps only in-frame clones here, not all; method: immunoSEQ multiplex PCR. The table shows about 110,000 clones, with roughly 86% occurring only once. The germline CDR1 and CDR2 sequences are ENHRY and SYGVKD. With V trimmed by 4 bases and J by 3 bases, 3 bases remained unmatched. The CDR3 spans 15 residues. This clone was found once. Its antigen is as yet unknown. This receptor was taken from a human donor who was the organ donor for an intestinal transplant. The specimen comprised unstimulated CD4+ T cells sorted from spleen or lymph node cells, sampled before transplant. The chain has TRBV10-3 and TRBJ2-3; 11 nucleotides agree with TRBD2. This CDR3 is CAISGLAGRTDTQYF. CDR3 DNA: TGTGCCATCAGTGGACTAGCGGGAAGGACAGATACGCAGTATTTT.